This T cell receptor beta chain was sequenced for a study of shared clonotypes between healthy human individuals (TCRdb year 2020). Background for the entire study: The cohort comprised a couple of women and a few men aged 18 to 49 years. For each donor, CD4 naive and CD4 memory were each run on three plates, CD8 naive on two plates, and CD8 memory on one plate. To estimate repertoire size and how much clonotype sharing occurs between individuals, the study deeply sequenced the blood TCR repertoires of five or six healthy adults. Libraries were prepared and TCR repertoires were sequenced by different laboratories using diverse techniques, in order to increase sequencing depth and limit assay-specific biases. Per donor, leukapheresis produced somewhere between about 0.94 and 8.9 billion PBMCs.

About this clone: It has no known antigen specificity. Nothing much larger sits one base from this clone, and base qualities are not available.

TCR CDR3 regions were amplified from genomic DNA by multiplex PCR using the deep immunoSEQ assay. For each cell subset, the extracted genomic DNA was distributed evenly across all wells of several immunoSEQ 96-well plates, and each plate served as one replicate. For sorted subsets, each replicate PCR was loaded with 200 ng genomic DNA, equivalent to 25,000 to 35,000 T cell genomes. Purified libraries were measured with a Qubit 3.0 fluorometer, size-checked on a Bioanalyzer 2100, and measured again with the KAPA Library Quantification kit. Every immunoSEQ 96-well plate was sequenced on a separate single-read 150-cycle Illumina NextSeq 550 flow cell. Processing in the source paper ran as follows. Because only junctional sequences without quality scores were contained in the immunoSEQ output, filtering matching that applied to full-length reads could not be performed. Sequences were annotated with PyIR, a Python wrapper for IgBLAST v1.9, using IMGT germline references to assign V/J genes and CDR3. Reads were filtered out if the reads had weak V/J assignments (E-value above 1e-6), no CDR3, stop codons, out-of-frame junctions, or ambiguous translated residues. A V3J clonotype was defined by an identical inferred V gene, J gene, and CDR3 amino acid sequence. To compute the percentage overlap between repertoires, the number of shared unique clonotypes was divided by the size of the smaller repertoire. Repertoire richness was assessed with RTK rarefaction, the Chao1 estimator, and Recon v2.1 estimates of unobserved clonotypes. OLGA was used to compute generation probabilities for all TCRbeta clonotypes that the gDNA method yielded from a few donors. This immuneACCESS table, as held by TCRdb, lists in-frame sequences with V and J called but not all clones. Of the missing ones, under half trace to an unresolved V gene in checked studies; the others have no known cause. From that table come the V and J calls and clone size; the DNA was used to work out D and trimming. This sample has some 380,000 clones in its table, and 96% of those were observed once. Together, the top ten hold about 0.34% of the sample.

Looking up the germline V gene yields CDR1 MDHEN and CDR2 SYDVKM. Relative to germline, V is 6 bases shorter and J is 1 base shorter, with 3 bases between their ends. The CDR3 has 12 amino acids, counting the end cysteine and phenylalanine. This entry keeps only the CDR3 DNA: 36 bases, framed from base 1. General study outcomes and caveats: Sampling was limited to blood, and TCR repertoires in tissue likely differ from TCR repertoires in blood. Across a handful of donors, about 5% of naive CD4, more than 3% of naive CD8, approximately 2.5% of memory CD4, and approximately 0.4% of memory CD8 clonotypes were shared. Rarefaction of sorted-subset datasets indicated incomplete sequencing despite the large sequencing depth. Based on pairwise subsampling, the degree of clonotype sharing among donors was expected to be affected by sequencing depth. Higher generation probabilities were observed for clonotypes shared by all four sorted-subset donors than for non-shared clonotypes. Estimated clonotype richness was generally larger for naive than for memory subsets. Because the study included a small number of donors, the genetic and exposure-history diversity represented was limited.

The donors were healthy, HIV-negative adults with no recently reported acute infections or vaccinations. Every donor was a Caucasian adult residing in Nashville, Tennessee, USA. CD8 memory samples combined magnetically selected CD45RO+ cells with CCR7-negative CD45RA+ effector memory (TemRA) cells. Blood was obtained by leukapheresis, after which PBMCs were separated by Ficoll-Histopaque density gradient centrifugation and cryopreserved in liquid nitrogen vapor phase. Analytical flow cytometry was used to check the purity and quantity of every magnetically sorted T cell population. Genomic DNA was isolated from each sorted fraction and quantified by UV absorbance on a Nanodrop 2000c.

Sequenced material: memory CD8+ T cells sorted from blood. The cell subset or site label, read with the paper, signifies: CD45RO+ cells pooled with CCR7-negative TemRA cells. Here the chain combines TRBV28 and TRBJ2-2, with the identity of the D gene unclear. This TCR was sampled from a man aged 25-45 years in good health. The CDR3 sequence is CASRWNTGELFF. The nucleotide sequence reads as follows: TGTGCCAGCAGATGGAACACCGGGGAGCTGTTTTTT. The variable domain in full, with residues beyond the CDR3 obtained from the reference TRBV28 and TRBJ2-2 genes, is DVKVTQSSRYLVKRTGEKVFLECVQDMDHENMFWYRQDPGLGLRLIYFSYDVKMKEKGDIPEGYSVSREKKERFSLILESASTNQTSMYLCASRWNTGELFFGEGSRLTVL.